These T cell receptor beta chains were read from a single sample in a study of regulatory T cells in long-lasting Graves disease. From the multiplex PCR reads, TCRdb called clonotypes with MiXCR, one entry per CDR3 protein. This repertoire shows about 470,000 distinct CDR3 sequences, roughly 20% found once; its top ten account for 7% to 9.5%. This specimen consisted of peripheral blood mononuclear cells (PBMCs), obtained when the disease was refractory, from a patient treated with antithyroid drugs. The receptors derive from a female donor with Graves disease. Both conserved end residues are part of each CDR3. A D gene is named only where the DNA matches it firmly. A row's size may be missing; if present it is once, few, many or a size class.

TRBJ2-7 TRBV27 TRBD2 many CASSFSSGRALDEQYF TGTGCCAGCAGTTTTAGTAGCGGGAGGGCTCTGGACGAGCAGTACTTC
TRBJ2-2 TRBV7-2 TRBD1 many CASSPGTATGELFF TGTGCCAGCAGCCCTGGGACAGCCACCGGGGAGCTGTTTTTT
TRBJ1-1 TRBV28 NA many CASSLLAYSPNTEAFF TGTGCCAGCAGTTTATTGGCATATTCTCCGAACACTGAAGCTTTCTTT
TRBJ2-7 TRBV12-3/TRBV12-4 TRBD2 few CASSWGGVEQYF TGTGCCAGCAGTTGGGGGGGTGTAGAGCAGTACTTC
TRBJ2-5 TRBV6-5 NA NA CASSYSIEKETQYF TGTGCCAGCAGTTACTCAATCGAAAAAGAGACCCAGTACTTC
TRBJ2-5 TRBV7-6 TRBD1 NA CASSFRDRGETQYF TGTGCCAGCAGCTTTCGGGACAGGGGAGAGACCCAGTACTTC
TRBJ1-6 TRBV18 TRBD1 many CASSPMGQENSPLHF TGTGCCAGCTCACCTATGGGACAGGAGAATTCACCCCTCCACTTT
TRBJ2-5 TRBV28 TRBD1 many CASSLRTWTGKSETQYF TGTGCCAGCAGTTTGCGAACCTGGACAGGGAAATCGGAGACCCAGTACTTC
TRBJ2-1 TRBV28 NA NA CASTHSPYNEQFF TGTGCCAGCACCCACAGTCCCTACAATGAGCAGTTCTTC
TRBJ2-2 TRBV5-4 NA NA CAISQPFPGRSGELFF TGTGCCATCAGCCAGCCATTTCCGGGTCGCTCCGGGGAGCTGTTTTTT
TRBJ2-2 TRBV29-1 NA NA CSVPGLNTGGLFF TGCAGCGTTCCGGGGCTGAACACCGGGGGGCTGTTTTTT
TRBJ2-7 TRBV28 TRBD2 NA CASSLRTSGRPRGEQYF TGTGCCAGCAGTCTTCGGACTAGCGGGAGGCCCCGGGGCGAGCAGTACTTC
TRBJ1-5 TRBV18 TRBD1 NA CASSGQGARQPQHF TGTGCCAGCTCGGGACAGGGGGCGCGTCAGCCCCAGCATTTT
TRBJ2-7 TRBV6-1 NA few CATRRGQGHYEQYF TGTGCCACCCGGAGGGGACAAGGTCACTACGAGCAGTACTTC
TRBJ2-3 TRBV6-2/TRBV6-3 TRBD2 few CASSPLSGGRRGDTQYF TGTGCCAGCAGCCCCTTGTCGGGAGGTAGGCGGGGAGATACGCAGTATTTT
TRBJ2-3 TRBV15 NA NA CATSRPYKGDTQYF TGTGCCACCAGCAGACCATACAAAGGGGACACGCAGTATTTT
TRBJ2-2 TRBV28 TRBD1 many CASSRAQGAGTGELFF TGTGCCAGCAGTCGCGCACAGGGGGCAGGGACCGGGGAGCTGTTTTTT
TRBJ1-1 TRBV5-5 NA few CASSLRVVSGTEAFF TGTGCCAGCAGCTTAAGGGTAGTTAGCGGGACTGAAGCTTTCTTT
TRBJ2-5 TRBV7-2 TRBD2 many CASSLVSGSETQYF TGTGCCAGCAGCTTAGTTAGCGGGAGTGAGACCCAGTACTTC
TRBJ1-2 TRBV6-1 TRBD1 many CASSEVGAGGASGYTF TGTGCCAGCAGTGAAGTAGGAGCAGGGGGCGCCTCTGGCTACACCTTC
TRBJ2-6 TRBV2 NA many CASSPTPAVGANVLTF TGTGCCAGCAGCCCCACACCGGCGGTTGGGGCCAACGTCCTGACTTTC
TRBJ2-5 TRBV20-1 NA many CSASGSYSETQYF TGCAGTGCTAGCGGGAGTTACTCGGAGACCCAGTACTTC
TRBJ1-4 TRBV20-1 NA many CSASADREVQEKLFF TGCAGTGCTAGCGCAGATCGAGAGGTCCAAGAAAAACTGTTTTTT
TRBJ2-5 TRBV27 TRBD2 many CASSGRTSGRALWETQYF TGTGCCAGCAGTGGGAGGACTAGCGGGAGGGCCCTTTGGGAGACCCAGTACTTC
TRBJ2-5 TRBV7-8 NA many CASSFSQGVGKTQYF TGTGCCAGCAGCTTTTCACAGGGTGTCGGAAAGACCCAGTACTTC
TRBJ2-7 TRBV10-3 TRBD2 NA CAISGSSGSSYEQYF TGTGCCATCAGTGGTTCTAGCGGGAGTTCTTACGAGCAGTACTTC
TRBJ2-2 TRBV14 TRBD2 NA CASSQDLAVNTGELFF TGTGCCAGCAGCCAAGACCTAGCGGTGAACACCGGGGAGCTGTTTTTT
TRBJ2-7 TRBV2 NA many CARETETAEQYF TGTGCCAGAGAGACAGAGACGGCCGAGCAGTACTTC
TRBJ1-2 TRBV28 NA many CASSSYSHYGYTF TGTGCCAGCAGTTCTTATTCACACTATGGCTACACCTTC
TRBJ2-7 TRBV6-1 NA many CASSPGPHEQYF TGTGCCAGCAGCCCGGGCCCCCACGAGCAGTACTTC
TRBJ1-2 TRBV6-2/TRBV6-3 TRBD1 many CASSPLTGAYGYTF TGTGCCAGCAGTCCCCTTACAGGGGCCTATGGCTACACCTTC
TRBJ2-6 TRBV6-1 TRBD1 NA CASRTGFGANVLTF TGTGCCAGCAGGACAGGGTTTGGGGCCAACGTCCTGACTTTC
TRBJ1-5 TRBV25-1 TRBD1 NA CARPSGTGNPQHF TGTGCCAGACCTTCCGGGACAGGGAACCCCCAGCATTTT
TRBJ2-7 TRBV30 NA NA CAWSGELSYEQYF TGTGCCTGGAGCGGTGAGTTGTCCTACGAGCAGTACTTC
TRBJ2-4 TRBV6-1 TRBD1 NA CASRAGTGAFLAKNIQYF TGTGCCAGCAGAGCCGGGACAGGGGCTTTTCTAGCCAAAAACATTCAGTACTTC
TRBJ2-6 TRBV20-1 TRBD2 few CSARGLAGETGANVLTF TGCAGTGCTAGGGGACTAGCGGGAGAGACTGGGGCCAACGTCCTGACTTTC
TRBJ1-3 TRBV6-2/TRBV6-3 NA NA CASSYDGGGNTIYF TGTGCCAGCAGTTACGACGGAGGAGGAAACACCATATATTTT
TRBJ2-7 TRBV3-1 NA NA CASSQDSDYSYEQYF TGTGCCAGCAGCCAAGACAGCGACTACTCCTACGAGCAGTACTTC
TRBJ2-3 TRBV2 TRBD1 few CASSEPRDRGRGASTDTQYF TGTGCCAGCAGTGAACCCCGGGACAGGGGGCGAGGGGCTAGCACAGATACGCAGTATTTT
TRBJ1-1 TRBV12-3/TRBV12-4 NA many CASRLRAEAFF TGTGCCAGCAGACTCCGGGCCGAAGCTTTCTTT
TRBJ2-7 TRBV12-3/TRBV12-4 TRBD1 many CASRRTTGVEQYF TGTGCCAGCAGAAGAACTACAGGGGTCGAGCAGTACTTC
TRBJ2-7 TRBV5-5 NA NA CASSFMAAIGEQYF TGTGCCAGCAGCTTTATGGCTGCCATTGGGGAGCAGTACTTC
TRBJ1-2 TRBV7-2 TRBD1 NA CASSLRGQGGYGYTF TGTGCCAGCAGCTTAAGGGGACAGGGGGGCTATGGCTACACCTTC
TRBJ2-5 TRBV6-5 NA NA CASSYDSQETQYF TGTGCCAGCAGTTACGACTCCCAGGAGACCCAGTACTTC
TRBJ2-7 TRBV11-2 TRBD1 NA CASSQRTGSYEQYF TGCGCCAGCAGCCAGCGGACAGGGTCCTACGAGCAGTACTTC
TRBJ2-7 TRBV11-1 NA many CASSSATSYEQYF TGTGCCAGCAGCTCGGCAACCTCCTACGAGCAGTACTTC
TRBJ2-2 TRBV28 TRBD2 many CASSSPAGLAGVDGELFF TGTGCCAGCAGTTCCCCAGCAGGACTAGCGGGAGTGGACGGGGAGCTGTTTTTT
TRBJ2-2 TRBV14 TRBD2 few CASSQGRRGRELFF TGTGCCAGCAGCCAAGGCCGGCGGGGGAGGGAGCTGTTTTTT
TRBJ1-2 TRBV11-2 TRBD1 many CASSSHRGRDYGYTF TGTGCCAGCAGCTCCCACAGGGGGCGAGACTATGGCTACACCTTC
TRBJ2-7 TRBV5-1 NA few CASSPNWGTGSYEQYF TGCGCCAGCAGCCCCAACTGGGGTACAGGCTCCTACGAGCAGTACTTC
TRBJ2-7 TRBV2 TRBD2 NA CASTAGVYEQYF TGTGCCAGCACGGCGGGGGTCTACGAGCAGTACTTC